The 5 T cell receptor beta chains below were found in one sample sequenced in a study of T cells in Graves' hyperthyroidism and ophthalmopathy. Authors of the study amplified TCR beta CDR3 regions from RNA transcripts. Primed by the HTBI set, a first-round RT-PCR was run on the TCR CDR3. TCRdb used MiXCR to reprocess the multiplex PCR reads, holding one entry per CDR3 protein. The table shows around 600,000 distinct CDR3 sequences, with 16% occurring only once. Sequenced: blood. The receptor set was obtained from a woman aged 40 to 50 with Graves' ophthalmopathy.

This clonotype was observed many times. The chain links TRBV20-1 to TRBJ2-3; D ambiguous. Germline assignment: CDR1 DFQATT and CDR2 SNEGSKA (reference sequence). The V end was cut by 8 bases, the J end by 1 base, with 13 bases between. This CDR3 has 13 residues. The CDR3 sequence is CSTGPAGTDTQYF. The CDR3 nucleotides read TGCAGTACTGGGCCCGCGGGCACAGATACGCAGTATTTT.

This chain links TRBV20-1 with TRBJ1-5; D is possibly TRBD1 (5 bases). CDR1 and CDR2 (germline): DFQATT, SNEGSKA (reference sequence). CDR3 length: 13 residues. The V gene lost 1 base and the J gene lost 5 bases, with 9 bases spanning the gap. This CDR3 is CSARGGVYQPQHF. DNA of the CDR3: TGCAGTGCTAGAGGAGGGGTATATCAGCCCCAGCATTTT.

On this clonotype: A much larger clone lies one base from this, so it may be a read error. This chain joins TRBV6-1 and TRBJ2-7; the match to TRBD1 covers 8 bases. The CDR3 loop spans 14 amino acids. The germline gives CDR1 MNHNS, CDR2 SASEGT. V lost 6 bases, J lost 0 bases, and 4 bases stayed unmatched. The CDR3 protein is CASRRTGSSYEQYF. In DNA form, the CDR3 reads TGTGCCAGCAGACGGACAGGGAGCTCCTACGAGCAGTACTTC.

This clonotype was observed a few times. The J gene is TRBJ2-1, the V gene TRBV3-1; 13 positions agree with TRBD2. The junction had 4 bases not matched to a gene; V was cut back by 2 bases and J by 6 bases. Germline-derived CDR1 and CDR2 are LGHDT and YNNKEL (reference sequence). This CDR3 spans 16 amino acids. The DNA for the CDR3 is TGTGCCAGCAGCCAAAAACTAGCGGGGGGGCTCAATGAGCAGTTCTTC. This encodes CASSQKLAGGLNEQFF.

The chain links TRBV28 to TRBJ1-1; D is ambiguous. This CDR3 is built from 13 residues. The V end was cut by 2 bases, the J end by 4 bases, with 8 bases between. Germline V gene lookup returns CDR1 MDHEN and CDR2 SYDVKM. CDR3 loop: CASSLTDITEAFF. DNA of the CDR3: TGTGCCAGCAGTTTAACCGATATCACTGAAGCTTTCTTT.